A selection of T cell receptor beta chains follows, all from one sample in a study of OX40 agonist ivuxolimab in advanced cancers. Data came from immunoSEQ multiplex PCR; TCRdb stores just in-frame clones and leaves some out. In the table there are roughly 50,000 clones, around nine tenths of which are singletons. The material was CD4+ or CD8+ T cells sorted from blood, obtained in a trial of the OX40 agonist ivuxolimab. These receptors were collected from an adult with an advanced solid tumor such as melanoma, head and neck, liver or kidney cancer. CDR3s include the opening cysteine and the closing phenylalanine or tryptophan.

V gene	J gene	CDR3 protein
TRBV19	TRBJ2-1	CASSIDRVNEQFF
TRBV6-4	TRBJ1-6	CASRLGEGPLHF
TRBV19	TRBJ2-2	CASGISYRGTGELFF
TRBV5-6	TRBJ1-1	CASSLAYIGGTEAFF
TRBV4-1	TRBJ2-5	CASSRRPRAAQETQYF
TRBV9	TRBJ1-1	CASSVRLFEAEAFF
TRBV6-5	TRBJ1-3	CASSPGQGGNTIYF
TRBV7-6	TRBJ2-1	CASSPAPGESYNEQFF
TRBV6-5	TRBJ2-7	CASSYSPVRSYEQYF
TRBV5-5	TRBJ1-4	CASSLNFGDEKLFF
TRBV9	TRBJ2-1	CASSVAPENNEQFF
TRBV28	TRBJ1-6	CASSSSQALSYNSPLHF
TRBV7-6	TRBJ1-1	CASSRRGGHTEAFF
TRBV6-1	TRBJ1-5	CASSVLYLDNQPQHF
TRBV6-1	TRBJ1-2	CASSEEITGTNIYGYTF
TRBV6-1	TRBJ1-5	CASSEPQPTSNQPQHF
TRBV28	TRBJ1-1	CASSLLRNTEAFF
TRBV4-1	TRBJ1-6	CASSQYGQENSPLHF
TRBV4-2	TRBJ1-5	CASSQEQGGNQPQHF
TRBV11-2	TRBJ2-5	CASSLDSPGQEVKETQYF
TRBV27	TRBJ2-7	CASSTRTGGRGSVPYEQYF
TRBV5-5	TRBJ2-2	CASSFPGTGELFF
TRBV7-8	TRBJ1-6	CASSPIDRDNSPLHF
TRBV2	TRBJ1-6	CASSERYNSPLHF
TRBV7-9	TRBJ1-6	CASSEETPYNSPLHF
TRBV29-1	TRBJ2-7	CSVDIQGRAYEQYF
TRBV5-1	TRBJ2-7	CASSPGQGIYEQYF
TRBV11-2	TRBJ1-5	CASSSGQAGWEPQHF
TRBV5-1	TRBJ2-3	CASRLGGAGDTQYF
TRBV4-1	TRBJ1-1	CASSHPQGRRTEAFF
TRBV15	TRBJ1-2	CATSRDRAQGYGYTF
TRBV13	TRBJ2-7	CASSFEVGYEQYF
TRBV9	TRBJ1-1	CASSVGHHSSLNTEAFF
TRBV11-2	TRBJ1-2	CASSLDGANYGYTF
TRBV5-4	TRBJ1-6	CASSLDRADNSPLHF
TRBV11-2	TRBJ1-1	CASSLAGSRSQVFF
TRBV4-1	TRBJ1-5	CASSQLVGQPNQPQHF
TRBV27	TRBJ2-3	CASRPLSTSGGAADTQYF
TRBV4-1	TRBJ1-1	CASSPLSGVWTEAFF
TRBV5-8	TRBJ1-5	CASSLESFRDRYQPQHF
TRBV7-6	TRBJ1-5	CASSLDSDSNQPQHF
TRBV27	TRBJ2-3	CASGLAGGLTDTQYF
TRBV7-9	TRBJ1-5	CASSLGTGGNQPQHF
TRBV5-5	TRBJ2-5	CASSLGREETQYF
TRBV11-2	TRBJ2-3	CASSLAGETSTDTQYF
TRBV7-2	TRBJ2-1	CASSLTLAGAGNEQFF
TRBV27	TRBJ1-5	CASSLAGGNQPQHF
TRBV7-9	TRBJ2-1	CASSLQGNNEQFF
TRBV7-9	TRBJ2-3	CASSPAAADTQYF
TRBV28	TRBJ2-5	CASSLEQGSLETQYF
TRBV7-9	TRBJ1-1	CASSTRQGRPLNTEAFF
TRBV6-5	TRBJ2-7	CASSAGTDAYEQYF
TRBV14	TRBJ1-2	CASSQDETGQATTF